This T cell receptor beta chain was observed in a study of CD8 T cells in ankylosing spondylitis. Findings and limits, study-wide: A TCR beta motif of several highly homologous variants seemed to mark ankylosing spondylitis blood. Disease-linked clones, CD8+, were relatively rare in peripheral blood. There was reportedly significant enrichment of clones that were disease-linked in matched ankylosing spondylitis synovial fluid.

TCRdb passed the 5' RACE reads through MiXCR, listing each CDR3 protein once. Among about 260,000 distinct CDR3 sequences, roughly a quarter were seen once, and the ten largest hold approximately 0.61%. This clonotype was observed many times. As yet, its antigen is unknown. There are 12 residues in the CDR3. CDR1 and CDR2 from the germline V gene are GTSNPN and SVGIG (reference sequence). Trimming left V 8 bases short and J 6 bases short, with 13 bases between. The clonotype was recovered from a male donor with ankylosing spondylitis or in good health (not recorded which). The rearrangement uses TRBV30 and TRBJ2-2; weak D call: TRBD1 (5 bases). The sample taken for sequencing was blood, either unsorted or a sorted T cell fraction (not recorded which). The CDR3 here is CARGATAGELFF. The CDR3 region has the DNA TGTGCCAGGGGTGCGACTGCCGGGGAGCTGTTTTTT.